This is a list of T cell receptor beta chains from one sample in a study of blood T cells in healthy people across ages. TCRdb ran MiXCR on the 5' RACE reads and lists one entry per CDR3 protein. Of about a million distinct CDR3 sequences in the sample, approximately 50% were seen once. Sequenced sample: blood. The source of these receptors is a woman aged 55-75 years in good health. Each CDR3 is given with its conserved first and last residue. The D gene is left open where the match is weak. Where a row states a size, it is once, few, many or the class of an expanded clone; other rows omit it.

size	V	J	D	CDR3	DNA
few	TRBV5-1	TRBJ2-1	.	CASSFVPDYNEQFF	TGCGCCAGCAGCTTCGTGCCAGACTACAATGAGCAGTTCTTC
few	TRBV10-3	TRBJ2-2	.	CATRRKGDTGELFF	TGTGCCACCCGCAGGAAGGGTGACACCGGGGAGCTGTTTTTT
few	TRBV4-2	TRBJ2-7	TRBD2	CASSQERMVTGLAGFYEQYF	TGTGCCAGCAGCCAAGAGAGAATGGTAACGGGACTAGCGGGATTCTACGAGCAGTACTTC
.	TRBV9	TRBJ2-5	TRBD1	CASSVDPGQGIETQYF	TGTGCCAGCAGCGTAGACCCCGGACAGGGGATAGAGACCCAGTACTTC
.	TRBV5-1	TRBJ2-1	TRBD1	CASSWPGQGYSNKQFF	TGCGCCAGTAGCTGGCCAGGACAGGGGTATAGCAATAAGCAGTTCTTC
.	TRBV20-1	TRBJ2-1	.	CSARGAGPASYNEQFF	TGCAGTGCTAGGGGGGCCGGGCCCGCCTCCTACAATGAGCAGTTCTTC
.	TRBV12-3/TRBV12-4	TRBJ2-1	.	CASSLYGTTYNEQFF	TGTGCCAGCAGTTTATATGGAACCACCTACAATGAGCAGTTCTTC
.	TRBV29-1	TRBJ1-4	.	CSGNIATNEKLFF	TGCAGCGGTAACATTGCAACTAATGAAAAACTGTTTTTT
.	TRBV9	TRBJ1-2	.	CASSVAWGDAGYTF	TGTGCCAGCAGCGTAGCATGGGGGGACGCTGGCTACACCTTC
.	TRBV20-1	TRBJ2-7	.	CSAERRQNEQYF	TGCAGTGCTGAAAGACGTCAGAATGAGCAGTACTTC
.	TRBV6-5	TRBJ1-6	.	CASSYQDSHSPLHF	TGTGCCAGCAGTTACCAAGACAGCCATTCACCCCTCCACTTT
.	TRBV6-5	TRBJ2-7	.	CASSYTAYNEQYF	TGTGCCAGCAGTTATACAGCTTACAATGAGCAGTACTTC
.	TRBV20-1	TRBJ2-1	TRBD2	CSANVAGPLIEQFF	TGCAGTGCTAATGTAGCGGGGCCCTTAATAGAGCAGTTCTTC
.	TRBV28	TRBJ2-7	.	CASSSGQGFTYEQYF	TGTGCCAGCAGTTCCGGCCAGGGGTTCACCTACGAGCAGTACTTC
.	TRBV5-5	TRBJ2-3	TRBD2	CASSQLASPDTQYF	TGTGCCAGCAGCCAACTAGCGTCCCCAGATACGCAGTATTTT
.	TRBV20-1	TRBJ2-1	.	CSARDSQLRGVPSKEQFF	TGCAGTGCTAGAGATAGTCAACTCAGGGGGGTCCCTAGCAAGGAGCAGTTCTTC
.	TRBV12-3/TRBV12-4	TRBJ2-3	.	CASSLGPPGRGSGDTQYF	TGTGCCAGCAGTTTAGGGCCCCCGGGGAGGGGGAGCGGAGATACGCAGTATTTT
.	TRBV27	TRBJ2-3	.	CASSLHRRSTDTQYF	TGTGCCAGCAGTTTGCATCGGCGGAGCACAGATACGCAGTATTTT
.	TRBV29-1	TRBJ2-4	TRBD1	CSVEGDRVDIQYF	TGCAGCGTTGAAGGGGACAGGGTGGACATTCAGTACTTC
few	TRBV7-2	TRBJ2-3	.	CASSLLSATDTQYF	TGTGCCAGCAGCTTACTTAGCGCGACAGATACGCAGTATTTT
.	TRBV7-9	TRBJ1-2	.	CASSIDWGYGYTF	TGTGCCAGCAGCATAGACTGGGGCTATGGCTACACCTTC
.	TRBV21-1	TRBJ2-4	.	CASRVGQLKQYF	TGTGCCAGCAGAGTGGGACAGCTTAAGCAGTACTTC
.	TRBV27	TRBJ1-5	.	CASSLSAGLNQPQHF	TGTGCCAGCAGTTTATCAGCGGGGCTCAATCAGCCCCAGCATTTT
.	TRBV29-1	TRBJ2-7	.	CSVSGTTSYEQYF	TGCAGCGTTTCCGGGACGACATCCTACGAGCAGTACTTC
.	TRBV7-2	TRBJ2-5	TRBD2	CASLPWASGQETQYF	TGTGCCAGCTTGCCTTGGGCTAGCGGTCAAGAGACCCAGTACTTC
few	TRBV6-2/TRBV6-3	TRBJ1-5	.	CASSLTDSNQPQHF	TGTGCCAGCAGTTTGACAGATAGCAATCAGCCCCAGCATTTT
few	TRBV27	TRBJ1-6	.	CASSLTGPRRNSPLHF	TGTGCCAGCAGTTTAACAGGGCCGCGTAGGAATTCACCCCTCCACTTT
.	TRBV12-3/TRBV12-4	TRBJ2-4	TRBD2	CASSSPDRGGNIQYF	TGTGCCAGCAGTTCCCCCGACCGGGGGGGAAACATTCAGTACTTC
.	TRBV2	TRBJ2-7	TRBD2	CASSPGLVTREQYF	TGTGCCAGCAGTCCGGGACTAGTAACTCGCGAGCAGTACTTC
.	TRBV18	TRBJ2-2	TRBD2	CASTPTSGTNTGELFF	TGTGCCAGCACGCCGACTAGCGGGACCAACACCGGGGAGCTGTTTTTT
.	TRBV12-3/TRBV12-4	TRBJ1-5	.	CASSFSVDQPQHF	TGTGCCAGCAGTTTTAGTGTAGATCAGCCCCAGCATTTT
.	TRBV6-2/TRBV6-3	TRBJ2-5	TRBD2	CASSYPDMSSGRALGNSFQETQYF	TGTGCCAGCAGTTACCCTGACATGTCTAGCGGGAGGGCCTTGGGCAACTCGTTCCAAGAGACCCAGTACTTC
.	TRBV2	TRBJ2-2	TRBD1	CASSRQGAETGELFF	TGTGCCAGCAGTCGACAGGGGGCGGAAACCGGGGAGCTGTTTTTT
few	TRBV4-1	TRBJ2-7	.	CASSPYSATGRSYEQYF	TGCGCCAGCAGCCCGTACAGCGCGACGGGACGTTCCTACGAGCAGTACTTC
once	TRBV10-3	TRBJ2-6	.	CAISESRGAGGLAGANVLTF	TGTGCCATCAGTGAGTCTCGGGGGGCAGGGGGCTTAGCTGGGGCCAACGTCCTGACTTTC
few	TRBV27	TRBJ2-3	.	CASSLFPYVPGDTQYF	TGTGCCAGCAGTTTATTCCCCTATGTACCGGGAGATACGCAGTATTTT
.	TRBV5-5	TRBJ2-3	TRBD2	CASSSGTSGTSTDTQYF	TGTGCCAGCAGCTCCGGGACTAGCGGGACGAGCACAGATACGCAGTATTTT
few	TRBV20-1	TRBJ2-7	.	CSASTLASTTYEQYF	TGCAGTGCCTCTACCCTAGCGAGTACGACCTACGAGCAGTACTTC
.	TRBV12-5	TRBJ2-1	TRBD2	CASGLVVGTSGSVQFF	TGTGCTAGTGGTTTGGTAGTCGGGACTAGCGGGAGTGTGCAGTTCTTC
.	TRBV7-8	TRBJ2-7	.	CASSPSLLYEQYF	TGTGCCAGCAGCCCCTCCCTTCTCTACGAGCAGTACTTC
few	TRBV20-1	TRBJ2-7	TRBD1	CSATDRGLAYEQYF	TGCAGTGCTACCGACAGGGGGCTTGCCTACGAGCAGTACTTC
.	TRBV3-1	TRBJ2-7	TRBD1	CASSQGAGTETHEQYF	TGTGCCAGCAGCCAAGGGGCCGGGACAGAAACGCACGAGCAGTACTTC